The rows below give T cell receptor beta chains drawn from one sample of a study of blood T cell repertoires in COVID-19. Here immunoSEQ multiplex PCR was the method, and the copy in TCRdb shows in-frame clones only, minus some. The repertoire includes tens of thousands of clones, approximately 78% of them detected once, and around a quarter sits in the top ten. The sequenced sample consisted of peripheral blood. The receptors come from a human donor in a cohort sampled during active COVID-19. Each CDR3 is given with its conserved first and last residue. The D gene is left open where the match is weak. Not all rows give a size; the values are once, few, many and, for expanded clones, a class.

size	V	D	J	DNA	CDR3
NA	TRBV5-5	NA	TRBJ1-2	TGTGCCAGCAGCTTGGGACAGAACTATGGCTACACCTTC	CASSLGQNYGYTF
NA	TRBV5-1	NA	TRBJ2-7	TGCGCCAGCAGCTGGGGGGAAGACAGTGCCTACGAGCAGTACTTC	CASSWGEDSAYEQYF
NA	TRBV5-6	TRBD1	TRBJ1-1	TGTGCCAGCAGTCCCATAGGGACAGGGGCTGAAGCTTTCTTT	CASSPIGTGAEAFF
NA	TRBV5-1	TRBD1	TRBJ2-7	TGCGCCAGCAGCTGGGGACAGGGTGGGAAGTACTTC	CASSWGQGGKYF
once	TRBV19	TRBD1	TRBJ1-4	TGTGCCAGTAGTAATCCCGGGACAGATGAAAAACTGTTTTTT	CASSNPGTDEKLFF
NA	TRBV9	NA	TRBJ2-3	TGTGCCAGCAGCGTAGCTATATTGGGGGGGGCCAGTGGGACAGATACGCAGTATTTT	CASSVAILGGASGTDTQYF
NA	TRBV18	TRBD2	TRBJ2-5	TGTGCCAGCTCACCACCTAGTCTAGCGGAAGAGACCCAGTACTTC	CASSPPSLAEETQYF
NA	TRBV2	NA	TRBJ1-5	TGTGCCAGCATCCCTGGAGGGGCCGGGAATCAGCCCCAGCATTTT	CASIPGGAGNQPQHF
NA	TRBV7-3	TRBD2	TRBJ2-3	TGTGCCAGCAGCTTAGTGGCTAGCGGGGGGGCTGGGACAGATACGCAGTATTTT	CASSLVASGGAGTDTQYF
NA	TRBV28	TRBD2	TRBJ2-1	TGTGCCAGCAGTTTCGGTGGGGGGGGCTCCTACAATGAGCAGTTCTTC	CASSFGGGGSYNEQFF
NA	TRBV3-1/TRBV3-2	NA	TRBJ1-2	TGTGCCAGCAGCCAAGATCCAGACAGGACCACCTTC	CASSQDPDRTTF
once	TRBV5-1	NA	TRBJ2-2	TGCGCCAGCAGCTTGGACGGGGGTCGTACCGGGGAGCTGTTTTTT	CASSLDGGRTGELFF
NA	TRBV9	NA	TRBJ1-1	TGTGCCAGCAGCCCCCTGCTTATTTGGGCAGGGCGGACCACTGAAGCTTTCTTT	CASSPLLIWAGRTTEAFF
once	TRBV7-2	TRBD1	TRBJ1-1	TGTGCCAGCAGCTCAGGGACAGGGGGAAGAAAAGCTTTCTTT	CASSSGTGGRKAFF
NA	TRBV20-1	NA	TRBJ2-3	TGCAGTGCTAGTCATCGTGGGACTAGCACAGATACGCAGTATTTT	CSASHRGTSTDTQYF
NA	TRBV2	TRBD1	TRBJ1-1	TGTGCCAGCGTCCCGGGGACAGGGGGTACTGAAGCTTTCTTT	CASVPGTGGTEAFF
NA	TRBV5-4	TRBD1	TRBJ1-6	TGTGCCAGCAGCTTAGGGACAGGGGCTAGCTCCTATAATTCACCCCTCCACTTT	CASSLGTGASSYNSPLHF
few	TRBV18	TRBD1	TRBJ1-2	TGTGCCAGCTCACCTCAGGGGGCCTCACGGGATGGCTACACCTTC	CASSPQGASRDGYTF
NA	TRBV5-6	NA	TRBJ2-3	TGTGCCAGCAGCTTGTGGGGGGGCGCCCTCACAGATACGCAGTATTTT	CASSLWGGALTDTQYF
NA	TRBV28	NA	TRBJ1-5	TGTGCCAGCGCAAGGCCGCCTTTTGGCGGACAGCCCCAGCATTTT	CASARPPFGGQPQHF
once	TRBV28	NA	TRBJ1-1	TGTGCCAGCAGTTTCTTAGTTAACACTGAAGCTTTCTTT	CASSFLVNTEAFF
NA	TRBV19	TRBD1	TRBJ2-1	TGTGCCAGTAGTATAGAAGAGAACAGGGGGCTATACAATGAGCAGTTCTTC	CASSIEENRGLYNEQFF
NA	TRBV5-4	NA	TRBJ2-3	TGTGCCAGCAGCCAAGCCCGAACTAGCACAGATACGCAGTATTTT	CASSQARTSTDTQYF
NA	TRBV10-3	TRBD1	TRBJ2-2	TGTGCCATGACAGGGGCCGTGAACACCGGGGAGCTGTTTTTT	CAMTGAVNTGELFF
NA	TRBV12-3/TRBV12-4	NA	TRBJ1-1	TGTGCCAACACAGGCTTCGGTGAAGCTTTCTTT	CANTGFGEAFF
NA	TRBV5-1	TRBD2	TRBJ2-7	TGCGCCAGCAGCTTGGAACTAGCGGGGGGGCCGGGGGAGCAGTACTTC	CASSLELAGGPGEQYF
NA	TRBV14	NA	TRBJ1-2	TGTGCCAGCAGCCAAGTCTCGGTAGGAGGGTCCTATGGCTACACCTTC	CASSQVSVGGSYGYTF
once	TRBV5-4	TRBD2	TRBJ2-3	TGTGCCAGCGCGGGGGGGCTAGCGGGCACAGATACGCAGTATTTT	CASAGGLAGTDTQYF
NA	TRBV12-3/TRBV12-4	NA	TRBJ2-7	TGTGCCAGCAGTCCTTGGGCCTACCCAAGCCGGTACTTC	CASSPWAYPSRYF
NA	TRBV2	NA	TRBJ1-2	TGTGCCAGCAGTGAAGCGCTTCGGGGGGCGGATGGCTACACCTTC	CASSEALRGADGYTF
NA	TRBV4-1	NA	TRBJ2-2	TGCGCCAGCCAGGACACCACCGGGGAGCTGTTTTTT	CASQDTTGELFF
NA	TRBV18	NA	TRBJ2-7	TGTGCCAGCTCCGGTAGCGTTGCCTACGAGCAGTACTTC	CASSGSVAYEQYF
once	TRBV7-3	NA	TRBJ2-2	TGTGCCAGCAGCTTAAGGTTGGAGACCGGGGAGCTGTTTTTT	CASSLRLETGELFF
NA	TRBV19	NA	TRBJ1-1	TGTGCCAGTAGTATAGGTCCAGGGCGCTCCCCCATGAACACTGAAGCTTTCTTT	CASSIGPGRSPMNTEAFF
once	TRBV3-1/TRBV3-2	TRBD1	TRBJ2-1	TGTGCCAGCAGCCAAAGCTCAGGGGGCATGGGGCAGTTCTTC	CASSQSSGGMGQFF
once	TRBV30	NA	TRBJ2-2	TGTGCCTGGAGTGTACAGGCAGGGACCGGGGAGCTGTTTTTT	CAWSVQAGTGELFF
NA	TRBV3-1/TRBV3-2	TRBD2	TRBJ2-1	TGTGCCAGCAGCCAAGGTGCGGGACTAGCAAATGAGCAGTTCTTC	CASSQGAGLANEQFF
once	TRBV4-1	NA	TRBJ1-1	TGCGCCAGCAGCCAAGATTGGCCAGACTGGGACACTGAAGCTTTCTTT	CASSQDWPDWDTEAFF
NA	TRBV5-1	TRBD2	TRBJ2-1	TGCGCCAGCAGCCCGGGGACTAGCGGTTACAATGAGCAGTTCTTC	CASSPGTSGYNEQFF
once	TRBV4-1	TRBD2	TRBJ2-1	TGCGCCAGCACGTTGTGGGGGGGCTCCTACAATGAGCAGTTCTTC	CASTLWGGSYNEQFF
NA	TRBV7-2	NA	TRBJ1-2	TGTGCCAGCAGCTTAGGGGAGAGGGTCTATGGCTACACCTTC	CASSLGERVYGYTF
NA	TRBV6-4	NA	TRBJ2-5	TGTGCCAGCAGTGAACAGGTGTTTAGGGAGACCCAGTACTTC	CASSEQVFRETQYF
NA	TRBV15	NA	TRBJ2-5	TGTGCCACAGGGGCGACAGGCCTCCAAGAGACCCAGTACTTC	CATGATGLQETQYF
NA	TRBV5-5	TRBD1	TRBJ1-2	TGTGCCAGCAGCTTGGGGGGGACAGGGACCTATGGCTACACCTTC	CASSLGGTGTYGYTF
few	TRBV4-1	NA	TRBJ1-5	TGCGCCAGCAGCCCGTTGAGGGCGGCCAATCAGCCCCAGCATTTT	CASSPLRAANQPQHF
NA	TRBV7-9	NA	TRBJ1-2	TGTGCCAGCAGCTTAGGCCGACAGTCACTCTATGGCTACACCTTC	CASSLGRQSLYGYTF
NA	TRBV10-3	NA	TRBJ1-2	TGTGCCATCAGTGAGTCACAGGGTGGCTACACCTTC	CAISESQGGYTF
once	TRBV18	TRBD1	TRBJ2-7	TGTGCCAGCCAGACCGGGACAGGGGGTTACGAGCAGTACTTC	CASQTGTGGYEQYF
NA	TRBV3-1/TRBV3-2	TRBD1	TRBJ2-7	TGTGCCAGCAGCTCGACAGGGAACTCCTACGAGCAGTACTTC	CASSSTGNSYEQYF
NA	TRBV6-5	NA	TRBJ2-3	TGTGCCAGCAGCGGGAACAGCCGCACAGATACGCAGTATTTT	CASSGNSRTDTQYF
once	TRBV5-1	TRBD1	TRBJ1-2	TGCGCCAGCAGCCCAACAGGGGGTGGTGGCTACACCTTC	CASSPTGGGGYTF
NA	TRBV7-3	TRBD1	TRBJ2-4	TGTGCCAGCAGCTTAAGGGGACAGGGTTTCGACATTCAGTACTTC	CASSLRGQGFDIQYF
NA	TRBV5-1	TRBD1	TRBJ1-4	TGCGCCAGCAGCTTGAAAGGGCAGGGGGCAACTAATGAAAAACTGTTTTTT	CASSLKGQGATNEKLFF
NA	TRBV3-1/TRBV3-2	TRBD2	TRBJ2-1	TGTGCCAGCAGCCAGGGGACTAGCGGGGGGGCCTCGCAGTTCTTC	CASSQGTSGGASQFF
once	TRBV5-1	TRBD1	TRBJ2-7	TGCGCCAGCAGCCCGATAAACAGGGGTGGAGGAGACGAGCAGTACTTC	CASSPINRGGGDEQYF